This record looks at one T cell receptor beta chain sequence and its context. The repertoire was sequenced with immunoSEQ multiplex PCR; TCRdb's copy has only in-frame clones and lacks some. The sample lists some 300,000 clones, approximately 85% occurring once. The recovered donors of Cohort 3 showed two negative PCRs, clearance, or symptom resolution. The data originate from a study of blood T cell repertoires in COVID-19. Study information: Sites in the United States, Italy and Spain provided acute and convalescent COVID-19 samples.

Sequencing used PBMCs or T cells enriched from blood (not recorded which). This TCR was sampled from a woman aged 25 to 39 who had recovered from COVID-19.

The CDR3 region has the DNA TGTGCCAGCAGTCCGGGGTCAGATACGCAGTATTTT. This encodes CASSPGSDTQYF. The chain carries TRBV28 and TRBJ2-3, with D maybe TRBD2 (5 bases). V was clipped by 5 bases and J by 4 bases, with 7 bases between them. The CDR3 consists of 12 residues. Germline values: CDR1 MDHEN, CDR2 SYDVKM.